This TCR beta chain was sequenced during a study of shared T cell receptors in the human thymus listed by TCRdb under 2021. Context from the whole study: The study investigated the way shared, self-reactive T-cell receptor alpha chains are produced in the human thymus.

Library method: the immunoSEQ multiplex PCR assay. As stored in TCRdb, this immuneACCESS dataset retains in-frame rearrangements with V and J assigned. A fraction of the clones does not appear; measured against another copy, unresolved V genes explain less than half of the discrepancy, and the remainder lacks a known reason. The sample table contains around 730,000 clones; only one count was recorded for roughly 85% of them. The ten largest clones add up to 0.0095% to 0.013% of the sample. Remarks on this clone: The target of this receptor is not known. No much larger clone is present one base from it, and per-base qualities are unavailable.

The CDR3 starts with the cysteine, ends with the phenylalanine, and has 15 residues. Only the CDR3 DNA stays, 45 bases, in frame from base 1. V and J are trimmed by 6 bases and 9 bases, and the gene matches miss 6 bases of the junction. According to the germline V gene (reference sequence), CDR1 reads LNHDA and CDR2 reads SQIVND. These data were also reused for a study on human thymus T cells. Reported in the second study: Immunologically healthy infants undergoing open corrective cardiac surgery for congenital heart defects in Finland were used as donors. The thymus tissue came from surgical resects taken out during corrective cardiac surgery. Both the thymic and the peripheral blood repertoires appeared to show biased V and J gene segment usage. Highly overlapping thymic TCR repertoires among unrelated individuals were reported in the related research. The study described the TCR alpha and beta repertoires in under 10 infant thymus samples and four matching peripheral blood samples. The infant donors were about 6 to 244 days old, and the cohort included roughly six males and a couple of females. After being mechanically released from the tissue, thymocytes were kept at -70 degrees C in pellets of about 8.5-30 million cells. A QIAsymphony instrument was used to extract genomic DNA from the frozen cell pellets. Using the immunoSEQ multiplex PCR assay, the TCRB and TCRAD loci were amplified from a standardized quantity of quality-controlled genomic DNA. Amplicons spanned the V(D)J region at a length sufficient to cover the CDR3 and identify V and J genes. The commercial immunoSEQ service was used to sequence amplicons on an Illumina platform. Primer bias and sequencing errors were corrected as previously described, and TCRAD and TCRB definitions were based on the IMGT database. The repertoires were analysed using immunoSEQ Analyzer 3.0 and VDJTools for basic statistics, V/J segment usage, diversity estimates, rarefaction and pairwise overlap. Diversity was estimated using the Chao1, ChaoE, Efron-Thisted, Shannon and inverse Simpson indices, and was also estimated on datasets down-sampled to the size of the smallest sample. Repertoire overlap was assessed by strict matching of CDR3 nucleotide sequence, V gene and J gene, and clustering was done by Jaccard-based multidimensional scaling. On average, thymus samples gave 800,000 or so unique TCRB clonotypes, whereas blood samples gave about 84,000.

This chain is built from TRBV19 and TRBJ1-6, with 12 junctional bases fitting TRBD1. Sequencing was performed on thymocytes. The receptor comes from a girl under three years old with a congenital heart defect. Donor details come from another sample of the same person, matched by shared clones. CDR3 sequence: CASRKGQGAFSPLHF. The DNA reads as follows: TGTGCCAGTAGAAAGGGACAGGGGGCTTTTTCACCCCTCCACTTT. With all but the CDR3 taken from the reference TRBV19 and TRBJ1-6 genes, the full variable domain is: DGGITQSPKYLFRKEGQNVTLSCEQNLNHDAMYWYRQDPGQGLRLIYYSQIVNDFQKGDIAEGYSVSREKKESFPLTVTSAQKNPTAFYLCASRKGQGAFSPLHFGNGTRLTVT.